Listed below are T cell receptor beta chains from one sample, sequenced in a study of blood T cells in healthy people across ages. TCRdb re-derived calls from the 5' RACE reads in MiXCR, one entry per CDR3 protein. The sample has 760,000 or so distinct CDR3 sequences; roughly 25% are singletons. The sample also formed part of further work on T cells of mothers and their children.

Sequencing used blood. Receptors originate from a boy under 18 in good health. The CDR3 runs from the conserved cysteine through the conserved F or W. A D gene is named only where the DNA matches it firmly. Rows may omit the clone size; those that give it use once, few, many or a size class.

>TRBV29-1|-|few|TRBJ1-2
CSVVLGGGYGYTF
TGCAGCGTTGTTTTGGGGGGCGGGTATGGCTACACCTTC
>TRBV28|-|-|TRBJ2-7
CASSTRWGRSYEQYF
TGTGCCAGCAGTACCCGGTGGGGGAGAAGCTACGAGCAGTACTTC
>TRBV5-1|TRBD1|few|TRBJ1-5
CASREGTGMEPQHF
TGCGCCAGCAGGGAAGGGACAGGGATGGAGCCCCAGCATTTT
>TRBV28|-|-|TRBJ1-5
CASSPNPGVNQPQHF
TGTGCCAGCAGCCCCAATCCGGGGGTAAATCAGCCCCAGCATTTT
>TRBV14|-|-|TRBJ2-1
CASSQWSQSGNEQFF
TGTGCCAGCAGCCAATGGTCCCAGTCAGGGAATGAGCAGTTCTTC
>TRBV5-1|-|-|TRBJ1-1
CASSTPGQNTEAFF
TGCGCCAGCAGCACCCCCGGCCAGAACACTGAAGCTTTCTTT
>TRBV7-2|TRBD2|-|TRBJ2-1
CASSTRTTSRSYNEQFF
TGTGCCAGCAGCACCCGAACGACTAGCCGTTCATACAATGAGCAGTTCTTC
>TRBV7-9|-|-|TRBJ2-1
CASSDRVVGYEQFF
TGTGCCAGCAGCGATAGGGTTGTGGGATATGAGCAGTTCTTC
>TRBV9|-|-|TRBJ2-1
CASSVGSGSYNEQFF
TGTGCCAGCAGCGTAGGTAGCGGCTCCTACAATGAGCAGTTCTTC
>TRBV2|TRBD1|few|TRBJ2-1
CASPSPMTGDVDEQFF
TGTGCCAGCCCCTCCCCTATGACAGGGGATGTTGATGAGCAGTTCTTC
>TRBV11-2|TRBD2|-|TRBJ2-3
CASSFDRLAPDTQYF
TGTGCCAGCAGCTTCGATCGACTAGCGCCAGATACGCAGTATTTT
>TRBV5-1|TRBD1|many|TRBJ2-1
CASSRTGTYNEQFF
TGCGCCAGCAGCCGGACAGGGACCTACAATGAGCAGTTCTTC
>TRBV20-1|TRBD1|-|TRBJ1-1
CSAPGTGGYYTEAFF
TGCAGTGCTCCCGGGACAGGGGGCTATTACACTGAAGCTTTCTTT
>TRBV5-1|TRBD1|-|TRBJ1-2
CASSGGQGNYGYTF
TGCGCCAGCAGCGGGGGACAGGGGAACTATGGCTACACCTTC
>TRBV27|-|few|TRBJ2-7
CASSYLERGTTYEQYF
TGTGCCAGCAGTTATCTTGAGAGGGGTACCACCTACGAGCAGTACTTC
>TRBV20-1|TRBD2|few|TRBJ2-3
CSADLAGATDTQYF
TGCAGTGCGGATTTAGCGGGGGCCACAGATACGCAGTATTTT
>TRBV4-3|TRBD1|few|TRBJ2-2
CASSQTGGSTGELFF
TGCGCCAGCAGCCAGACAGGGGGCTCAACCGGGGAGCTGTTTTTT
>TRBV21-1|-|-|TRBJ2-4
CASSDLAGRPVQYF
TGTGCCAGCAGCGACCTAGCGGGCCGCCCCGTTCAGTACTTC
>TRBV5-1|TRBD2|-|TRBJ2-1
CASSTTGGPNEQFF
TGCGCCAGCAGCACGACGGGAGGGCCAAATGAGCAGTTCTTC
>TRBV12-3/TRBV12-4|TRBD1|few|TRBJ1-2
CASSPLVDREANYGYTF
TGTGCCAGCAGCCCTTTGGTGGACAGGGAGGCTAACTATGGCTACACCTTC
>TRBV3-1|-|-|TRBJ2-5
CASSIPGLGQETQYF
TGTGCCAGCAGCATTCCGGGACTTGGGCAAGAGACCCAGTACTTC
>TRBV5-6|TRBD2|-|TRBJ2-5
CASSTLLAGSETQYF
TGTGCCAGCAGCACGTTACTAGCGGGTTCTGAGACCCAGTACTTC
>TRBV11-2|TRBD2|few|TRBJ2-1
CASRHSREGPYNEQFF
TGTGCCAGCAGGCATTCGCGGGAGGGCCCCTACAATGAGCAGTTCTTC
>TRBV19|-|-|TRBJ1-1
CASSIARGTEAFF
TGTGCCAGTAGTATAGCACGGGGCACTGAAGCTTTCTTT
>TRBV28|-|-|TRBJ2-5
CASSSTGYSRDEGTQYF
TGTGCCAGCAGTTCAACGGGGTATTCGCGGGATGAGGGGACCCAGTACTTC
>TRBV7-9|-|-|TRBJ1-1
CASSAGWNTEAFF
TGTGCCAGCAGCGCAGGGTGGAACACTGAAGCTTTCTTT
>TRBV13|-|-|TRBJ2-7
CASSSGTAYDQYF
TGTGCCAGCAGTTCCGGGACGGCCTACGACCAGTACTTC
>TRBV13|TRBD1|few|TRBJ1-5
CASSSRQGDGQPQHF
TGTGCCAGCAGCTCTAGACAGGGGGATGGACAGCCCCAGCATTTT
>TRBV6-5|TRBD2|-|TRBJ2-5
CASSYGLAGNETQYF
TGTGCCAGCAGTTACGGCCTAGCGGGTAACGAGACCCAGTACTTC
>TRBV12-3/TRBV12-4|TRBD2|-|TRBJ2-7
CASSFLAGDLYEQYF
TGTGCCAGCAGTTTTCTAGCGGGGGACCTCTACGAGCAGTACTTC
>TRBV9|-|once|TRBJ2-5
CASSVGGEGGETQYF
TGTGCCAGCAGCGTAGGAGGAGAGGGAGGAGAGACCCAGTACTTC
>TRBV24-1|TRBD1|few|TRBJ2-7
CATSDSGQAYEQYF
TGTGCCACCAGTGATTCCGGACAGGCTTACGAGCAGTACTTC
>TRBV6-5|-|few|TRBJ2-7
CASKVGDEQYF
TGTGCCAGCAAGGTGGGTGACGAGCAGTACTTC
>TRBV18|-|few|TRBJ2-7
CASSPLQEQYF
TGTGCCAGCTCACCCCTCCAAGAGCAGTACTTC
>TRBV6-5|TRBD1|-|TRBJ1-2
CASSYAAQGVNYTF
TGTGCCAGCAGTTACGCGGCGCAGGGGGTTAACTACACCTTC
>TRBV6-1|TRBD2|-|TRBJ2-1
CASSDRGGVYNEQFF
TGTGCCAGCAGTGACCGGGGGGGTGTCTACAATGAGCAGTTCTTC
>TRBV18|TRBD2|-|TRBJ2-1
CASSPRLAGDYNEQFF
TGTGCCAGCTCACCACGTCTAGCGGGAGACTACAATGAGCAGTTCTTC
>TRBV12-3/TRBV12-4|TRBD2|many|TRBJ2-7
CASRSSGSSYEQYF
TGTGCCAGCAGGTCTAGCGGGAGCTCCTACGAGCAGTACTTC
>TRBV11-3|-|-|TRBJ2-7
CASSLTPDEQYF
TGTGCCAGCAGCCTCACTCCGGACGAGCAGTACTTC
>TRBV29-1|-|-|TRBJ2-7
CSVWTVLTYEQYF
TGCAGCGTGTGGACGGTTTTGACCTACGAGCAGTACTTC
>TRBV7-9|-|-|TRBJ2-1
CASSLVVTSEHNEQFF
TGTGCCAGCAGCTTAGTTGTGACGTCGGAGCACAATGAGCAGTTCTTC